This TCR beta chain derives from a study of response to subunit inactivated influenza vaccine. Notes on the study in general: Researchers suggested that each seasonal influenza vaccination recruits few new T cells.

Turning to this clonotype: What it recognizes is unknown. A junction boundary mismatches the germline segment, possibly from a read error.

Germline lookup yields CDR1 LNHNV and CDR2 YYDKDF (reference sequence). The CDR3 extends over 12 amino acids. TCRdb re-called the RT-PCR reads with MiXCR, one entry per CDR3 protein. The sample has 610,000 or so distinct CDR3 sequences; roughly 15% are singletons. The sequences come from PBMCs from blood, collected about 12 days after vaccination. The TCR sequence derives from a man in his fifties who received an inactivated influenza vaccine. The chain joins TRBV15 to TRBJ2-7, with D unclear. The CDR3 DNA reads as TGTGCCACCAGCAGAGCGGACGGAGCAAAGAACTTC. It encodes CATSRADGAKNF. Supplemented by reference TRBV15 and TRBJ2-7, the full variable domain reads DAMVIQNPRYQVTQFGKPVTLSCSQTLNHNVMYWYQQKSSQAPKLLFHYYDKDFNNEADTPDNFQSRRPNTSFCFLDIRSPGLGDTAMYLCATSRADGAKNFGPGTRLTVT.